This TCR beta chain was profiled in a study of cytomegalovirus exposure and HLA in healthy donors (dated by TCRdb to the late 2010s). For the wider study: An earlier analysis of about 560 of the donors reported 276 Gb of sequence data and 117 million unique TCR beta sequences obtained from around 180 million T cells. Using immunosequencing, the study profiled T cell repertoires from approximately 700 subjects and related those repertoires to cytomegalovirus serostatus. Donor age, sex, ethnicity and CMV serostatus were compiled together with the repertoire data. Rather than drawing on any new phenotypic data, the later analysis identified candidate immune exposures from TCR beta sequences and the way those sequences occurred across donors. The study combined high-throughput TCR immunosequencing, statistical association of individual TCRs with disease status, and machine learning to predict cytomegalovirus infection status. In a later genetic analysis, genome-wide SNP genotypes for about 55% of the roughly 670 donors were used, and that subset was treated as a discovery cohort. Along with the roughly 610-subject first cohort, a separate validation cohort of around 110 different subjects was used. Four to six DR-DQ haplotypes were handled as single units for association and clustering, since linkage in the cohort was strong. Typing coverage differed by locus: A, B, C, DRB1 and DQB1 were typed in about 620-640 donors, DQA1 in 500 to 550, DPA1 in 600 to 610, and DPB1 in roughly 450. Among the approximately 420 genotyped donors, around 79% belonged to the genetic ancestry cluster associated with self-reported Caucasian donors. About 310 gigabases of sequencing data and tens of millions of unique TCR sequences were included in an early release covering roughly 600 HLA-typed donors. HLA typing included class I and class II loci at four-digit resolution. The study was designed to test whether signatures of past pathogen exposure could be identified by cataloging public T cell receptors. On average, roughly 200,000 unique TCR beta nucleotide sequences were sequenced per donor among several hundred genotyped donors of the cohort, with roughly 18% of those sequences being non-productive. Every discovery cohort repertoire had been produced on one sequencing platform. To decide whether each TCR beta V gene segment behaved as functional or pseudogenic, an earlier analysis of fewer than 750 of the donors relied on high-throughput TCR beta sequencing. To study patterns of TCR occurrence, a later analysis re-analyzed previously published TCR beta repertoires from 600 to 750 donors and added high-resolution HLA genotyping.

Results the study describes overall, beyond this receptor: In this cohort, only TCR beta chains were sequenced, and detectable features were limited by the absence of alpha or paired-chain data. In an earlier analysis of roughly 560 of the donors, most TCR beta V segments were observed in productive rearrangements about 87% or about 30% of the time, broadly matching IMGT annotations. An association between a missense DCLRE1C variant and V-gene and J-gene trimming of TCR beta chains was found in a later genetic analysis and replicated in an independent cohort. Specific HLA alleles were associated with 18,000 or so TCR beta sequences at a false discovery rate of 0.05 in a later analysis. In vitro tests confirmed that a few of the cytomegalovirus-associated TCR beta chains recognize cytomegalovirus antigens. According to the authors, the approach could potentially be generalized to other disease states and immunological phenotypes. Assigning TCR associations to individual alleles was difficult when HLA alleles, especially DR and DQ, strongly co-occurred. Correlated functional status among segregating V segments might be attributable to linkage disequilibrium, but an unknown experimental factor could not be ruled out. According to a later analysis, TCR association rates differed among HLA loci, with DRB1 alleles showing the most associated TCRs and HLA-C alleles showing the fewest. While some public TCRs were present in many individuals, most TCR sequences turned up only very rarely across donors. A later analysis found that HLA-associated TCR beta chains were more clonally expanded and had lower generation probabilities than equally common non-associated chains. Several of the top co-occurrence clusters appeared to be linked to parvovirus B19, influenza, CMV and Epstein-Barr virus, according to a later analysis. Presence/absence analyses assumed roughly uniform sequencing depth across donors, an assumption that may not hold. The earlier analysis of some 560 of the donors excluded 15 to 20 rarely observed V segments, including chromosome 9 orphons, because counts were too low. Because HLA typing was missing for some donors at each locus, association tests included only the typed subset. A later analysis found that most CMV-associated TCR beta chains appeared HLA-restricted, with HLA associations seemingly driven largely by CMV exposure. A further reported finding was that TCR beta sequences accurately predicted the HLA-A and HLA-B alleles for most subjects in the first cohort. The only immune exposure information available for the cohort was CMV serostatus. A cluster of highly shared sequence variants was judged likely to be a technical artifact of the sequencing pipeline. In a later genetic analysis, fewer N-insertions in productive TCRs were reported among donors in an Asian-associated ancestry cluster than the roughly 640-donor mean. In both the original and validation cohorts, the classifier was reported to diagnose cytomegalovirus status with high specificity and sensitivity. A total of 150 to 200 TCR beta chains were listed by the study as associated with cytomegalovirus.

Details on this clone: Which antigen it targets is not known. Within one base of it there is no much larger clone, and no base qualities were kept.

Library construction relied on the immunoSEQ multiplex PCR assay. The multiplex PCR relied on a mix of 60 forward primers for TCR Vbeta segments and 13 reverse primers for TCR Jbeta segments. The CDR3 region of rearranged TCR beta genes was amplified from genomic DNA with a multiplex PCR assay. The amplified TCR beta libraries were sequenced on the Illumina HiSeq System as 87-base-pair reads. The published analysis was carried out like this. Across the 500 to 700 repertoires, a later analysis counted roughly 84 million unique TCR beta chains, 9.5 million to 12 million of which were shared by at least two donors. Raw reads were error-corrected and collapsed into unique sequences by a nearest-neighbor algorithm in which closely related sequences were merged to remove PCR and sequencing errors. Alignment of CDR3 sequences to IMGT reference sequences was used to assign V, D and J gene segments. Each retained sequence needed at least a six-nucleotide match to both a V gene segment and a J gene segment. Rearrangements were classified as productive when the CDR3 lacked stop codons and remained in frame with V and J, and all other rearrangements were classified as non-productive. CDR3 was defined by IMGT convention, running from the second conserved V-encoded cysteine to the conserved J-encoded phenylalanine. Sequences without an unambiguous match to a single V gene segment were excluded from the earlier analysis of 450 to 650 of the donors. An earlier analysis of several hundred of the donors classified V segments as functional when productive rearrangements were above 56.7% and as segregating when the standard deviation between donors was above 5%. A statistical classification framework was developed to diagnose cytomegalovirus status using the catalog of TCR beta chain sequences. In a later analysis, TCR nucleotide sequences were compared against IMGT/GENE-DB human TR gene sequences so that V and J genes could be assigned. A later analysis assigned CDR3 sequences and most-parsimonious VDJ recombination scenarios with the TCRdist pipeline. In a later analysis, each TCR beta chain was defined by its CDR3 amino acid sequence together with its V-gene family, and reads lacking a unique V-gene family were excluded. In a later analysis, fewer than 650 highly shared, low-generation-probability nucleotide sequences were removed to address suspected cross-contamination and a sequencing artifact. In a later analysis, a clonal expansion index for each public chain was calculated from normalized within-repertoire ranks of inferred template counts. In a later analysis, generation probabilities were computed using a VDJ recombination model fitted to out-of-frame rearrangements, and the results were checked against IGoR. A later analysis scored TCR-TCR, TCR-HLA and TCR-CMV co-occurrence with hypergeometric tests, applying a repertoire-size bias correction to TCR pairs. In a later analysis, false discovery rates were estimated by permuting HLA or CMV assignments 20 times. In a later analysis, co-occurring TCRs were grouped using DBSCAN, with TCRdist sequence similarity added in when clustering inside HLA-allele-positive subsets. Co-occurrence clustering excluded repertoires with fewer than 30,000 or more than 120,000 public chains, plus five with anomalous nucleotide sharing. This is the immuneACCESS table as TCRdb keeps it, with only in-frame sequences that have V and J called. A part of the clones is gone; compared with another copy, unresolved V genes explain less than half, and the rest is unexplained. V, J and clone size are taken as reported in that table, and D and trimming were inferred from the DNA itself. Recorded for this sample are 150,000 or so clones; about 80% of them occurred a single time. The ten biggest clones cover around an eighth of the sample.

The cohort comprised some 730 healthy bone marrow donors. All cohort members were sampled while nominally healthy, although unrecorded immune exposures were likely present. The donor tested CMV seronegative, placing the donor among the roughly 350 seronegative members of the cohort. A peripheral blood sample was provided by each donor, and peripheral blood mononuclear cells were used for TCR beta sequencing. The Qiagen DNeasy Blood Extraction Kit was used to extract genomic DNA from the blood cell samples. The sequence was collected from a middle-aged woman in good health and CMV-seronegative. The sample consisted of PBMCs.

CDR3 region: CASKTPGQGPGGYTF. The nucleotide sequence reads as follows: TGTGCCAGTAAAACTCCGGGACAGGGGCCTGGTGGCTACACCTTC. The V and J segments used are TRBV19 and TRBJ1-2, with 10 bases matching TRBD1. At the junction V is shortened by 7 bases and J by 7 bases; bases outside the gene matches: 12. Sequences LNHDA (CDR1) and SQIVND (CDR2) are obtained from the germline V gene (reference sequence). The CDR3 sequence holds 15 residues, the cysteine and phenylalanine included. The entry retains the CDR3 DNA only, 45 bases that are in frame from base 1.